This T cell receptor beta chain is drawn from a study of blood T cell repertoires in COVID-19. V lost 5 bases and J lost 2; bases outside the gene matches: 11. The CDR3 extends over 17 amino acids. Germline V gene lookup returns CDR1 SNHLY and CDR2 FYNNEI. Source study methods: Cell counts per sample came from amplifying reference gene primers. Clones were sequenced by immunoSEQ multiplex PCR, and TCRdb holds only the in-frame ones, with some missing. Clonal size and the V and J genes are those of that table, whereas D and trimming came from the DNA. The data show 150,000 or so clones, 81% seen once. Clinical histories supplied by participants themselves formed the basis of cohort assignment.

The receptor's source is a woman aged 40 to 49 with acute COVID-19. V gene TRBV2 combines with J gene TRBJ2-1; 8 nucleotides align to TRBD2. The specimen sequenced was PBMCs or T cells enriched from blood (not recorded which). The CDR3 nucleotides read TGTGCCAGCAGTTTCCAAAGCGGGAGCCCACCCTACAATGAGCAGTTCTTC. This codes for CASSFQSGSPPYNEQFF.